Shown below are 24 T cell receptor beta chains from a single sample sequenced in a study of blood T cell repertoires in COVID-19 (TCRdb year 2020). Libraries were constructed by the immunoSEQ multiplex PCR assay. TCRdb's version of the immuneACCESS table is confined to in-frame rearrangements and falls short of the full clone set. An unresolved V gene accounts for under half of the shortfall where checked; the remainder is of unknown origin. In all, the sample holds fewer than 350,000 clones, and roughly 87% of those were seen once. Together, the top ten hold less than 10% of the sample. Sequencing used peripheral blood. Source of these receptors: a man between 18 and 35 years old with active or convalescent COVID-19.

The chain combines TRBV24-1 with TRBJ1-6; no definite D call. The germline gives CDR1 KGHDR, CDR2 SFDVKD. V lost 12 bases and J lost 4, with 24 bases in between. This CDR3 spans 17 amino acids. Here the CDR3 DNA reads TGTGCCCCGATCGTTTCTGGGGAGGACGAGTATAATTCACCCCTCCACTTT. Translated: CAPIVSGEDEYNSPLHF.

The chain's CDR3 is CASSVGLAEETQYF. As DNA, the CDR3 is TGTGCCAGCAGTGTGGGGCTAGCGGAAGAGACCCAGTACTTC. The chain uses TRBV2 and TRBJ2-5, with TRBD2 identical over 7 bases. CDR1 is SNHLY and CDR2 is FYNNEI in the germline V gene. This CDR3 region has 14 residues. V lost 4 bases and J lost 3; bases outside the gene matches: 5.

V usage is TRBV9 and J usage is TRBJ2-1; 11 bases match TRBD2. CDR1 is SGDLS and CDR2 is YYNGEE in the germline V gene. CDR3 size: 16 residues. V lost 3 bases to trimming and J lost 5 bases; unmatched junction nucleotides: 7. CDR3: CASSDVAGGHHNEQFF. CDR3 DNA: TGTGCCAGCAGCGACGTAGCGGGGGGGCATCACAATGAGCAGTTCTTC.

The rearrangement links TRBV5-6 to TRBJ2-7; D perhaps matches TRBD2 (5 bases). Trimming stripped 4 bases from V and 1 base from J, with 6 bases between. From germline, CDR1 is SGHDT and CDR2 YYEEEE. The CDR3 is made up of 12 amino acids. The CDR3 spells CASSPGSYEQYF. The CDR3 nucleotides are TGTGCCAGCAGCCCGGGGTCCTACGAGCAGTACTTC. The whole variable domain, remainder taken from reference TRBV5-6 and TRBJ2-7, is DAGVTQSPTHLIKTRGQQVTLRCSPKSGHDTVSWYQQALGQGPQFIFQYYEEEERQRGNFPDRFSGHQFPNYSSELNVNALLLGDSALYLCASSPGSYEQYFGPGTRLTVT.

CDR3 sequence: CASSWGQEQFF. In nucleotides, the CDR3 is TGTGCCAGCAGCTGGGGACAGGAGCAGTTCTTC. The chain uses TRBV5-8 and TRBJ2-1; TRBD1 aligns across 7 bases. Germline assignment: CDR1 SGHTS and CDR2 YDEGEE. V trimming: 3 bases; J trimming: 10 bases; junction bases outside the gene matches: 1. The CDR3 consists of 11 residues.

This chain links TRBV5-1 with TRBJ2-1; 12 bases line up with TRBD2. Germline V gene sequence: CDR1 SGHRS, CDR2 YFSETQ. Trimming at V came to 7 bases and at J to 0 bases, leaving 20 bases not matched to a gene. The CDR3 loop spans 21 amino acids. CDR3 sequence (DNA): TGCGCCAGCCGCGAGGAGCTTATTTTGACTAGCGGGAGTAGCTCCTACAATGAGCAGTTCTTC. Residues: CASREELILTSGSSSYNEQFF.

The J gene is TRBJ1-5, the V gene TRBV2, with 12 bases fitting TRBD1. This CDR3 region has 15 residues. V shed 7 bases, J shed 7 bases, and the junction held 8 bases outside the gene matches. Germline V CDR1 and CDR2: SNHLY, FYNNEI. The CDR3 DNA follows: TGTGCCAGCACTGGGGGGACAGGGGGCGGGCAGCCCCAGCATTTT. It specifies CASTGGTGGGQPQHF. Using reference TRBV2 and TRBJ1-5 for the parts outside the CDR3, the full variable domain is EPEVTQTPSHQVTQMGQEVILRCVPISNHLYFYWYRQILGQKVEFLVSFYNNEISEKSEIFDDQFSVERPDGSNFTLKIRSTKLEDSAMYFCASTGGTGGGQPQHFGDGTRLSIL.

This clone was found once. The chain is built from TRBV25-1 and TRBJ1-4; TRBD1 aligns across 9 bases. The CDR3 totals 15 residues. V shed 3 bases and J 8 bases; nucleotides not matched to a gene: 7. Germline loops: CDR1 MGHDK, CDR2 SYGVNS. DNA of the CDR3: TGTGCCAGCAGTGAGTACAGGGGGCTGGAAGAAAAACTGTTTTTT. This translates into CASSEYRGLEEKLFF.

This chain links TRBV2 with TRBJ2-7; D is ambiguous. V lost 7 bases and J lost 9, with 19 bases in between. The CDR3 is 13 amino acids. From germline, CDR1 is SNHLY and CDR2 FYNNEI. In DNA form, the CDR3 reads TGTGCCAGCAAGCCCGACGGAGCTTTTAGGCAGTACTTC. This encodes CASKPDGAFRQYF.

This clone was observed a single time. V gene TRBV18 combines with J gene TRBJ1-1; a possible D gene is TRBD1 (6 bases). Germline lookup yields CDR1 KGHSH and CDR2 LQKENI. The CDR3 spans 14 residues. V shed 3 bases and J shed 4 bases, with 12 bases lying between them. The chain's CDR3 is CASSPQGGATEAFF. CDR3 DNA: TGTGCCAGCTCACCTCAAGGGGGGGCCACTGAAGCTTTCTTT. Complete variable domain (other parts from reference TRBV18 and TRBJ1-1): NAGVMQNPRHLVRRRGQEARLRCSPMKGHSHVYWYRQLPEEGLKFMVYLQKENIIDESGMPKERFSAEFPKEGPSILRIQQVVRGDSAAYFCASSPQGGATEAFFGQGTRLTVV.

This rearrangement joins TRBV21-1 to TRBJ1-4; the table's D call of TRBD1 was not tested on the DNA. TRBV21-1 is a pseudogene segment. The CDR3 sequence is 19 residues long. The CDR3 spells CASSKASGQGGATNEKLFF. The CDR3, as DNA: TGTGCCAGCAGCAAAGCATCGGGACAGGGAGGGGCAACTAATGAAAAACTGTTTTTT.

This chain uses TRBV5-6 with TRBJ1-2; TRBD1 might be the D (6 bases). Germline loops: CDR1 SGHDT, CDR2 YYEEEE. The CDR3 extends over 13 amino acids. The germline V and J ends were trimmed by 4 bases and 4 bases, with 11 bases remaining between them. The CDR3 sequence: CASSGGHAYGYTF. CDR3 DNA: TGTGCCAGCAGCGGGGGACACGCCTATGGCTACACCTTC.

V usage is TRBV15 and J usage is TRBJ2-4; TRBD1 matches 11 bases. The CDR3 extends over 14 amino acids. Trimming at V came to 8 bases and at J to 2 bases, leaving 2 bases not matched to a gene. CDR1 and CDR2 from the germline V gene are LNHNV and YYDKDF (reference sequence). CDR3 sequence: CATGQGATKNIQYF. CDR3 bases: TGTGCCACCGGACAGGGGGCTACCAAAAACATTCAGTACTTC.

This chain uses TRBV19 with TRBJ2-6; tentative D call: TRBD1 (6 bases). From germline, CDR1 is LNHDA and CDR2 SQIVND (reference sequence). The CDR3 runs to 17 residues. Trimming took off 3 bases at V and 1 base at J, with 13 bases between the two ends. CDR3 amino acids: CASSIIGQISGANVLTF. The CDR3 region has the DNA TGTGCCAGTAGTATTATCGGACAGATATCTGGGGCCAACGTCCTGACTTTC.

This sequence joins TRBV18 and TRBJ2-5, with 7 bases identical to TRBD2. Trimming took 5 bases from V and 5 from J; bases not matched to a gene: 5. The CDR3 extends over 13 amino acids. Germline CDR1 and CDR2: KGHSH and LQKENI. CDR3 sequence reads: CASSRGGAETQYF. The CDR3 DNA follows: TGTGCCAGCTCAAGGGGAGGGGCTGAGACCCAGTACTTC.

The genes are TRBV15 and TRBJ2-5, with D perhaps matching TRBD1 (5 bases). Germline CDR1 reads LNHNV; CDR2 reads YYDKDF (reference sequence). The germline V and J ends were trimmed by 1 base and 1 base, with 13 bases remaining between them. There are 16 residues in the CDR3. The CDR3 DNA is TGTGCCACCAGCAGAGGACAGACAAGACTCCAAGAGACCCAGTACTTC. Translating gives CATSRGQTRLQETQYF. Full variable domain (rest looked up from reference TRBV15 and TRBJ2-5): DAMVIQNPRYQVTQFGKPVTLSCSQTLNHNVMYWYQQKSSQAPKLLFHYYDKDFNNEADTPDNFQSRRPNTSFCFLDIRSPGLGDTAMYLCATSRGQTRLQETQYFGPGTRLLVL.

The chain is built from TRBV7-9 and TRBJ2-5; no reliable D call. The CDR3 extends over 14 amino acids. The germline gives CDR1 SEHNR, CDR2 FQNEAQ (reference sequence). Trimming left V 2 bases short and J 1 base short, with 8 bases between. The CDR3 bases are TGTGCCAGCAGCTTATTAGAGCTCCAAGAGACCCAGTACTTC. Residues: CASSLLELQETQYF.

V is TRBV11-2 and J is TRBJ2-1; D is possibly TRBD1 (6 bases). The V end was cut by 8 bases, the J end by 4 bases, with 15 bases between. Germline V gene lookup returns CDR1 SGHAT and CDR2 FQNNGV. This CDR3 contains 14 residues. CDR3 sequence: CASGRDTVYNEQFF. The CDR3 DNA sequence: TGTGCCAGCGGACGGGACACCGTATACAATGAGCAGTTCTTC. Complete variable domain (other parts from reference TRBV11-2 and TRBJ2-1): EAGVAQSPRYKIIEKRQSVAFWCNPISGHATLYWYQQILGQGPKLLIQFQNNGVVDDSQLPKDRFSAERLKGVDSTLKIQPAKLEDSAVYLCASGRDTVYNEQFFGPGTRLTVL.

This chain joins TRBV12-3 or TRBV12-4 and TRBJ2-1; D is unclear. V lost 3 bases and J lost 5, with 8 bases in between. There are 13 residues in the CDR3. The chain's CDR3 is CASSFGGDNEQFF. The CDR3 nucleotides are TGTGCCAGCAGTTTTGGCGGAGACAATGAGCAGTTCTTC.

This clone has ten or more counts. The rearrangement links TRBV2 to TRBJ2-7; 7 bases match TRBD1. Germline CDR1 SNHLY, CDR2 FYNNEI. This CDR3 is built from 15 residues. The J segment lost 2 bases and the V segment lost 6 bases, leaving 10 bases of the junction unmatched. CDR3 loop: CASSPPPDRPYEQYF. The CDR3, as DNA: TGTGCCAGCAGCCCTCCCCCGGACAGGCCCTACGAGCAGTACTTC.

A remark on this clone: Other nucleotide sequences in the sample specify the same CDR3. The chain is built from TRBV9 and TRBJ2-2; D not resolved. The V end was cut by 0 bases, the J end by 5 bases, with 5 bases between. CDR1 and CDR2 (germline): SGDLS, YYNGEE. The CDR3 spans 13 residues. The DNA for the CDR3 is TGTGCCAGCAGCGTAGGAGTTACCGGGGAGCTGTTTTTT. Translating gives CASSVGVTGELFF.

The J gene is TRBJ2-7, the V gene TRBV10-3, with 9 nucleotides matching TRBD1. Per the germline V gene, CDR1 is ENHRY and CDR2 is SYGVKD. Trimming cost V 9 bases and J 7 bases; bases outside gene matches: 10. The length of the CDR3 is 13 residues. CDR3 sequence (DNA): TGTGCCATTCCCGGGACAGGGTCGGGTGAGCAGTACTTC. Residues: CAIPGTGSGEQYF.

J is TRBJ1-5 and V is TRBV6-4, with 7 bases fitting TRBD1. V dropped 6 bases and J dropped 6; count of bases not matched to a gene: 8. Germline CDR1 and CDR2: MRHNA and SNTAGT. The CDR3 is made up of 14 amino acids. CDR3 DNA sequence: TGTGCCAGCAGGCCCGACAGGGTCGGTCAGCCCCAGCATTTT. Translated: CASRPDRVGQPQHF.

The gene calls are TRBV2 and TRBJ1-1, with D perhaps matching TRBD1 (6 bases). Per the germline V gene, CDR1 is SNHLY and CDR2 is FYNNEI. Trimming removed 4 bases from V and 0 bases from J, with 12 bases in between. This CDR3 is 15 amino acids long. CDR3 DNA: TGTGCCAGCAGTGGAGCCAGGGGAATGAACACTGAAGCTTTCTTT. This encodes CASSGARGMNTEAFF.